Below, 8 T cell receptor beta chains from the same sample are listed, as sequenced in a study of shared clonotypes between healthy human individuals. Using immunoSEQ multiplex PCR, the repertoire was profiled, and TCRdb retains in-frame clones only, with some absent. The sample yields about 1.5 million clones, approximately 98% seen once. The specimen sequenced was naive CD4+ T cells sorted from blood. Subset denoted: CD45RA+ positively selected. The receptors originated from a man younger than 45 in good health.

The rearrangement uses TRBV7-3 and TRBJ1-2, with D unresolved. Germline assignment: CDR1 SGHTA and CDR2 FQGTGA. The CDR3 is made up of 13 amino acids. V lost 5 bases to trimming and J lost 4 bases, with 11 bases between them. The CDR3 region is CASSPDSGYGYTF. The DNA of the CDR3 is TGTGCCAGCAGCCCAGACTCGGGCTATGGCTACACCTTC. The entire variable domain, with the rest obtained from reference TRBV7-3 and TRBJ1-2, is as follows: GAGVSQTPSNKVTEKGKYVELRCDPISGHTALYWYRQSLGQGPEFLIYFQGTGAADDSGLPNDRFFAVRPEGSVSTLKIQRTERGDSAVYLCASSPDSGYGYTFGSGTRLTVV.

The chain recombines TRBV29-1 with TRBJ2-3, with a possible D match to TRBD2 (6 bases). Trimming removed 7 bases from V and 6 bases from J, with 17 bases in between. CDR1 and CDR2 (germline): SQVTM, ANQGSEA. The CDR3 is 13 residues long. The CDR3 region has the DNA TGCAGCGCGTGGGACTCCCTTGGGGATACGCAGTATTTT. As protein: CSAWDSLGDTQYF.

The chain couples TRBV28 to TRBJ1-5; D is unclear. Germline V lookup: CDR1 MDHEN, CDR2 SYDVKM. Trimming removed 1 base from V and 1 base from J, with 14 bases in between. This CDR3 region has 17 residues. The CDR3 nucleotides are TGTGCCAGCAGTTTATCCCTGGTATCAGTAAGCAATCAGCCCCAGCATTTT. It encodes CASSLSLVSVSNQPQHF.

The CDR3 spells CASSYLGQIAGNTIYF. CDR3 DNA: TGTGCCAGCAGTTACTTAGGACAAATCGCTGGAAACACCATATATTTT. The genes are TRBV6-6 and TRBJ1-3; tentative D call: TRBD1 (5 bases). Germline CDR1 reads MNHNY; CDR2 reads SVGAGI (reference sequence). Between the trimmed V and J ends, which lost 1 base and 2 bases, there was a span of 12 bases. The CDR3 sequence is 16 residues long.

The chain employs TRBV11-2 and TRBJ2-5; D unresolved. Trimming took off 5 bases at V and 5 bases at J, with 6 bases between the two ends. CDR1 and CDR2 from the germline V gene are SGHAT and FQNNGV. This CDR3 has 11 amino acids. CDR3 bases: TGTGCCAGCAGCGTGGGCGAGACCCAGTACTTC. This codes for CASSVGETQYF.

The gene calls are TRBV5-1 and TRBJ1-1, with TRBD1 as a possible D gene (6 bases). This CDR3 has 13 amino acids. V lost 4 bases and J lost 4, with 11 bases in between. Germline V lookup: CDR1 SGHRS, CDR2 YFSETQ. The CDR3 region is CASSVNRATEAFF. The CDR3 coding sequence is TGCGCCAGCAGCGTAAACAGGGCCACTGAAGCTTTCTTT.

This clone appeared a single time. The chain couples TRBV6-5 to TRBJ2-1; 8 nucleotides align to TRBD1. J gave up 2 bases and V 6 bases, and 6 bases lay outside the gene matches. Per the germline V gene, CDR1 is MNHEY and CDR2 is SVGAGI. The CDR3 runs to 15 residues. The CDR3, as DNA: TGTGCCAGCAGGAGACAGGGGACCACCTACAATGAGCAGTTCTTC. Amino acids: CASRRQGTTYNEQFF.

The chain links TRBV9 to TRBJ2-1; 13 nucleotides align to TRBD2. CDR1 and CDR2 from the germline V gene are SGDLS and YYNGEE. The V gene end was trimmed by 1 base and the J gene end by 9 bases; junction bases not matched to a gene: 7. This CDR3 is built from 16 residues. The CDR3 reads CASSVKGTSGIVEQFF. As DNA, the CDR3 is TGTGCCAGCAGCGTAAAGGGGACTAGCGGGATTGTTGAGCAGTTCTTC.